This entry lists 24 T cell receptor beta chains sequenced from one sample in a study of blood T cell repertoires in COVID-19. The assay was immunoSEQ multiplex PCR, and TCRdb's table has in-frame clones only and misses some. The table has approximately 300,000 clones, roughly 90% seen once. What was sequenced was peripheral blood. The receptor set was obtained from a man between 18 and 29 years old with active or convalescent COVID-19.

The CDR3 loop is CASSQDGRRRGNTIYF. The CDR3 nucleotides read TGTGCCAGCAGCCAAGATGGTCGGCGGAGAGGAAACACCATATATTTT. The rearrangement joins TRBV3-1 (or the pseudogene TRBV3-2) to TRBJ1-3; D unclear. Germline lookup yields CDR1 LGHDT and CDR2 YNNKEL (reference sequence). V was shortened by 0 bases and J by 4 bases, with 13 bases between the two germline ends. The CDR3 runs to 16 residues.

The CDR3 reads CASSHDRGQSNSPLHF. In DNA, the CDR3 is TGTGCCAGCAGTCACGACAGGGGGCAGTCAAATTCACCCCTCCACTTT. V usage is TRBV5-5 and J usage is TRBJ1-6; 10 nucleotides line up with TRBD1. V trimming: 5 bases; J trimming: 7 bases; junction bases outside the gene matches: 9. Germline CDR1 and CDR2: SGHKS and YYEKEE (reference sequence). The CDR3 runs 16 residues.

This chain links TRBV7-2 with TRBJ2-3; 13 bases fit TRBD2. J lost 2 bases, V lost 2 bases, and 4 bases had no gene match. CDR1 and CDR2 (germline): SGHTA, FQGNSA. The CDR3 is 17 residues long. The CDR3 DNA is TGTGCCAGCAGCTTACGACTAGCGGGGGGCGTCACAGATACGCAGTATTTT. Its translation: CASSLRLAGGVTDTQYF. Combining the CDR3 with reference TRBV7-2 and TRBJ2-3 gives the whole variable domain GAGVSQSPSNKVTEKGKDVELRCDPISGHTALYWYRQSLGQGLEFLIYFQGNSAPDKSGLPSDRFSAERTGGSVSTLTIQRTQQEDSAVYLCASSLRLAGGVTDTQYFGPGTRLTVL.

J is TRBJ1-2 and V is TRBV11-2; perhaps TRBD1 as D (6 bases). The length of the CDR3 is 12 residues. V dropped 5 bases and J dropped 5 bases, with 9 bases sitting between them. Per the germline V gene, CDR1 is SGHAT and CDR2 is FQNNGV. The CDR3: CASSPTGYGYTF. DNA of the CDR3: TGTGCCAGCAGCCCCACAGGGTATGGCTACACCTTC. Combining the CDR3 with reference TRBV11-2 and TRBJ1-2 gives the whole variable domain EAGVAQSPRYKIIEKRQSVAFWCNPISGHATLYWYQQILGQGPKLLIQFQNNGVVDDSQLPKDRFSAERLKGVDSTLKIQPAKLEDSAVYLCASSPTGYGYTFGSGTRLTVV.

The chain joins TRBV10-3 to TRBJ2-5; TRBD2 aligns across 9 bases. The CDR3 has 15 amino acids. From germline, CDR1 is ENHRY and CDR2 SYGVKD. Germline trimming cut 2 bases from V and 5 bases from J; bases unmatched to any gene: 6. CDR3 residues: CAISEAGGPGETQYF. CDR3 DNA sequence: TGTGCCATCAGTGAGGCGGGGGGGCCAGGGGAGACCCAGTACTTC.

As regards this clone: At one end the junction does not follow the germline gene, possibly because of a read error. This chain joins TRBV6-2 or TRBV6-3 and TRBJ2-7; 8 bases line up with TRBD1. CDR1 is MNHEY and CDR2 is SVGEGT in the germline V gene. The CDR3 sequence is 13 residues long. The CDR3 DNA reads as TGTGCCAGCAGTTACGTAAAATTGGGACAGGCCATCTTC. Translated: CASSYVKLGQAIF.

The chain recombines TRBV5-1 with TRBJ2-2, with a weak D call TRBD1 (6 bases). CDR1 is SGHRS, CDR2 YFSETQ, per germline. Trimming took off 1 base at V and 2 bases at J, with 9 bases between the two ends. The CDR3 spans 15 residues. The CDR3 DNA follows: TGCGCCAGCAGCTTGATACAGGGAAACACCGGGGAGCTGTTTTTT. Translation: CASSLIQGNTGELFF.

In its sample, this clone was seen once. This chain links TRBV18 with TRBJ2-2, with D tentatively TRBD2 (6 bases). This CDR3 is 16 amino acids long. Germline lookup yields CDR1 KGHSH and CDR2 LQKENI. Trimming pared 4 bases from V and 2 bases from J, leaving 14 bases between. CDR3 sequence: CASSRVGGLNTGELFF. The CDR3 bases are TGTGCCAGCTCACGCGTGGGGGGATTAAACACCGGGGAGCTGTTTTTT.

This clone was counted a single time. The genes are TRBV6-5 and TRBJ1-2, with D unclear. Germline-derived CDR1 and CDR2 are MNHEY and SVGAGI. CDR3 length: 13 amino acids. With 8 bases removed from V and 0 bases from J, the gap between germline ends came to 10 bases. CDR3 protein: CASHFTANYGYTF. As DNA, the CDR3 is TGTGCCAGCCATTTTACAGCTAACTATGGCTACACCTTC.

V and J are TRBV5-4 and TRBJ2-1; 8 bases agree with TRBD2. The V gene's germline CDR1 is SGHNT and CDR2 YYREEE (reference sequence). The ends lost 4 bases at V and 6 bases at J; junction bases unmatched: 9. The CDR3 contains 15 residues. CDR3 loop: CASSPVSGAVNEQFF. The CDR3 nucleotides are TGTGCCAGCAGCCCCGTTAGCGGGGCCGTCAATGAGCAGTTCTTC. Complete variable domain (other parts from reference TRBV5-4 and TRBJ2-1): ETGVTQSPTHLIKTRGQQVTLRCSSQSGHNTVSWYQQALGQGPQFIFQYYREEENGRGNFPPRFSGLQFPNYSSELNVNALELDDSALYLCASSPVSGAVNEQFFGPGTRLTVL.

The rearrangement uses TRBV14 and TRBJ1-1; D gene uncertain. The germline CDR1 and CDR2 sequences are SGHDN and FVKESK. Trimming pared 6 bases from V and 4 bases from J, leaving 12 bases between. The CDR3 consists of 13 residues. CDR3 DNA: TGTGCCAGCAGACTCACAGCCCTCACTGAAGCTTTCTTT. This translates into CASRLTALTEAFF.

The gene calls are TRBV2 and TRBJ1-2, with D possibly matching TRBD1 (5 bases). Germline V gene lookup returns CDR1 SNHLY and CDR2 FYNNEI. The CDR3 contains 12 residues. V lost 7 bases and J lost 4, with 10 bases in between. Here the CDR3 DNA reads TGTGCCAGCATTTCAGGGATCTATGGCTACACCTTC. This gives the protein CASISGIYGYTF. The full variable domain, rest sourced from reference TRBV2 and TRBJ1-2, is EPEVTQTPSHQVTQMGQEVILRCVPISNHLYFYWYRQILGQKVEFLVSFYNNEISEKSEIFDDQFSVERPDGSNFTLKIRSTKLEDSAMYFCASISGIYGYTFGSGTRLTVV.

This chain uses TRBV9 with TRBJ1-2, with a possible D match to TRBD1 (5 bases). Germline CDR1 SGDLS, CDR2 YYNGEE. The CDR3 is 12 amino acids. The ends were cut back, 4 bases at V and 6 bases at J, with 10 bases in the middle. The CDR3 DNA reads TGTGCCAGCAGCCTCGCGGGGGATGGCTACACCTTC. The encoded protein is CASSLAGDGYTF.

The chain couples TRBV21-1 to TRBJ1-5. TRBV21-1 constitutes a pseudogene. The CDR3 runs to 16 residues. CDR3 residues: CASSKERGVSNQPQHF. The CDR3 DNA follows: TGTGCCAGCAGCAAAGAGCGGGGGGTTTCGAATCAGCCCCAGCATTTT.

This chain joins TRBV20-1 and TRBJ2-3, with 7 positions matching TRBD1. Trimming cost V 3 bases and J 2 bases; bases outside gene matches: 5. The CDR3 length is 14 residues. CDR1 is DFQATT, CDR2 SNEGSKA, per germline (reference sequence). CDR3 DNA sequence: TGCAGTGCTAGTAGGGGGCGAGACACAGATACGCAGTATTTT. This encodes CSASRGRDTDTQYF.

This rearrangement joins TRBV28 to TRBJ1-5; D is unresolved. This CDR3 has 11 amino acids. Deletions cut 7 bases from V and 5 bases from J, with 6 bases between. Germline lookup yields CDR1 MDHEN and CDR2 SYDVKM. DNA for the CDR3: TGTGCCAGCAATCGGGATCAGCCCCAGCATTTT. Translated: CASNRDQPQHF.

The chain uses TRBV7-6 and TRBJ2-7; possible D gene TRBD2, 6 bases. The V end was cut by 1 base, the J end by 6 bases, with 16 bases between. CDR3 length: 15 residues. The V gene's germline CDR1 is SGHVS and CDR2 FNYEAQ. For the CDR3, the DNA is TGTGCCAGCAGCTTAGTGGGAGGACCTAAAACCGAGCAGTACTTC. Translation: CASSLVGGPKTEQYF.

This chain links TRBV6-2 or TRBV6-3 with TRBJ1-3; the D is unclear. The V end lost 2 bases, the J end lost 4 bases, and 6 bases lay between the germline ends. The CDR3 is 13 residues long. CDR1 and CDR2 from the germline V gene are MNHEY and SVGEGT. The CDR3 is CASSYPLGNTIYF. The CDR3 bases are TGTGCCAGCAGTTACCCCCTCGGAAACACCATATATTTT.

The chain is built from TRBV19 and TRBJ2-7; D gene ambiguous. The CDR3 is 14 residues long. V lost 5 bases and J 2 bases, leaving 13 bases between the germline ends. The germline CDR1 and CDR2 sequences are LNHDA and SQIVND (reference sequence). The CDR3 region has the DNA TGTGCCAGTAGTGGTGCCCAGGCAACCTACGAGCAGTACTTC. Its translation is CASSGAQATYEQYF. The full variable domain, with the rest looked up from reference TRBV19 and TRBJ2-7, is DGGITQSPKYLFRKEGQNVTLSCEQNLNHDAMYWYRQDPGQGLRLIYYSQIVNDFQKGDIAEGYSVSREKKESFPLTVTSAQKNPTAFYLCASSGAQATYEQYFGPGTRLTVT.

The chain uses TRBV14 and TRBJ2-3; a possible D gene is TRBD1 (6 bases). From germline, CDR1 is SGHDN and CDR2 FVKESK. This CDR3 has 15 residues. The V end was cut by 4 bases, the J end by 4 bases, with 15 bases between. CDR3 region: CASSPGATGADTQYF. In DNA, the CDR3 is TGTGCCAGCAGCCCAGGAGCGACAGGCGCAGATACGCAGTATTTT. Using reference TRBV14 and TRBJ2-3 for the parts outside the CDR3, the full variable domain is EAGVTQFPSHSVIEKGQTVTLRCDPISGHDNLYWYRRVMGKEIKFLLHFVKESKQDESGMPNNRFLAERTGGTYSTLKVQPAELEDSGVYFCASSPGATGADTQYFGPGTRLTVL.

The CDR3 region has the DNA TGTGCCAGCAGCACGAGATTAGCGGGAGTTTCCACAGATGGTACGCAGTATTTT. This codes for CASSTRLAGVSTDGTQYF. The chain carries TRBV3-1 (or the pseudogene TRBV3-2) and TRBJ2-3; 9 nucleotides align to TRBD2. The CDR3 runs 18 residues. V lost 5 bases and J lost 8; bases outside the gene matches: 20. The V gene's germline CDR1 is LGHDT and CDR2 YNNKEL (reference sequence).

This chain connects TRBV7-9 to TRBJ1-1, with 7 bases fitting TRBD1. The CDR3 spans 14 residues. V gave up 4 bases and J gave up 6 bases; unmatched junction bases: 8. Germline CDR1 is SEHNR and CDR2 is FQNEAQ (reference sequence). The CDR3 region is CASSWGTAESEAFF. The CDR3 DNA sequence: TGTGCCAGCAGCTGGGGGACAGCCGAATCTGAAGCTTTCTTT.

V gene TRBV27 combines with J gene TRBJ1-3; possible D gene TRBD1, 5 bases. The CDR3 loop spans 14 amino acids. V lost 2 bases and J 1 base, leaving 6 bases between the germline ends. The germline V gene has CDR1 MNHEY and CDR2 SMNVEV (reference sequence). DNA of the CDR3: TGTGCCAGCAGTTTAGGGGGGTCTGGAAACACCATATATTTT. Translating it yields CASSLGGSGNTIYF.

This clone has just one count. The rearrangement links TRBV11-2 to TRBJ2-3; 12 bases match TRBD1. CDR1 and CDR2 (germline): SGHAT, FQNNGV. V lost 4 bases and J lost 4; bases outside the gene matches: 6. The CDR3 has 16 residues. CDR3 sequence reads: CASSSRDRGPSDTQYF. As DNA, the CDR3 is TGTGCCAGCAGCTCCCGGGACAGGGGGCCTTCAGATACGCAGTATTTT.